One and the same sample provided the 15 T cell receptor beta chains below, sequenced in a study of blood T cells in healthy people across ages. It was with a sample-barcoded 5' primer and a J-beta primer mix that a second PCR of about 7 to 12 cycles was run. TCRdb recomputed calls from the 5' RACE reads with MiXCR, one row per CDR3 protein. The sample yields about 840,000 distinct CDR3 sequences, almost 30% seen once. The same data also went into a second study, on T cells of mothers and their children.

The specimen sequenced was blood. The receptors stem from a woman in her forties in good health.

As to this clonotype: Its ends do not fully match the called genes, so a read error is possible. V gene TRBV3-1 combines with J gene TRBJ2-6; 9 nucleotides agree with TRBD2. The length of the CDR3 is 19 residues. Germline-derived CDR1 and CDR2 are LGHDT and YNNKEL (reference sequence). CDR3 residues: CASSQELAGSSSGASVLTF. The CDR3 nucleotides read TGTGCCAGCAGCCAAGAGCTAGCGGGGTCAAGCTCTGGGGCCAGCGTCCTGACTTTC.

The J gene is TRBJ2-2, the V gene TRBV20-1; 11 positions match TRBD2. The CDR3 has 14 residues. CDR1 and CDR2 (germline): DFQATT, SNEGSKA (reference sequence). V trimming: 2 bases; J trimming: 5 bases; junction bases outside the gene matches: 1. CDR3 residues: CSARLAGGTGELFF. The CDR3 bases are TGCAGTGCTAGACTAGCGGGGGGTACCGGGGAGCTGTTTTTT.

This clonotype was found a few times. The chain couples TRBV28 to TRBJ1-2; the D is unclear. Trimming shortened V by 3 bases and J by 1 base, and 9 bases separated the two germline ends. In germline, CDR1 is MDHEN, CDR2 SYDVKM. This CDR3 comprises 14 residues. The CDR3 DNA sequence: TGTGCCAGCAGTTTTGGCAGGAATAACTATGGCTACACCTTC. Its protein is CASSFGRNNYGYTF.

Ten or more counts support this clonotype. The genes are TRBV20-1 and TRBJ1-2; D remains ambiguous. With 0 bases removed from V and 3 bases from J, the gap between germline ends came to 17 bases. Germline CDR1 is DFQATT and CDR2 is SNEGSKA (reference sequence). The CDR3 length is 16 residues. For the CDR3, the DNA is TGCAGTGCTAGAGATCTCGGGAGCTCTTGGGACTATGGCTACACCTTC. This gives the protein CSARDLGSSWDYGYTF.

The rearrangement uses TRBV20-1 and TRBJ1-6, with a weak D call TRBD1 (5 bases). Germline V gene data show CDR1 as DFQATT and CDR2 as SNEGSKA (reference sequence). The length of the CDR3 is 16 residues. Deletions cut 0 bases from V and 9 bases from J, with 18 bases between. CDR3 DNA sequence: TGCAGTGCTAGAGATCTGAGGGAGGGGAATCGTTCACCCCTCCACTTT. It specifies CSARDLREGNRSPLHF.

This clonotype was detected many times. The rearrangement uses TRBV12-3 or TRBV12-4 and TRBJ1-6; D uncertain. Trimming left V 4 bases short and J 14 bases short, with 9 bases between. The CDR3 extends over 11 amino acids. The CDR3 sequence is CASSYLTSLHF. The DNA for the CDR3 is TGTGCCAGCAGTTACTTAACCTCCCTCCACTTT.

The chain links TRBV20-1 to TRBJ1-2; D call uncertain. CDR1 is DFQATT, CDR2 SNEGSKA, per germline (reference sequence). CDR3 length: 10 residues. Deletions cut 7 bases from V and 1 base from J, with 4 bases between. CDR3 protein: CSVFNYGYTF. DNA for the CDR3: TGCAGTGTTTTTAACTATGGCTACACCTTC.

At least ten counts were recorded for this clonotype. The chain has TRBV29-1 and TRBJ1-2; 7 bases map to TRBD1. The CDR3 runs to 15 residues. V lost 3 bases, J lost 1 base, and 8 bases stayed unmatched. Per the germline V gene, CDR1 is SQVTM and CDR2 is ANQGSEA. The chain's CDR3 is CSVDPGTVHNYGYTF. In DNA, the CDR3 is TGCAGCGTTGACCCCGGGACAGTGCATAACTATGGCTACACCTTC.

The genes are TRBV5-8 and TRBJ2-7; perhaps TRBD2 as D (5 bases). CDR1 and CDR2 (germline): SGHTS, YDEGEE. The V end lost 7 bases, the J end lost 0 bases, and 20 bases lay between the germline ends. The CDR3 runs to 16 residues. CDR3 loop: CASSTAGSPISYEQYF. CDR3 DNA: TGTGCCAGCTCAACGGCGGGTAGCCCTATCTCCTACGAGCAGTACTTC.

Here the CDR3 reads CASSPTVLSADTQYF. In DNA, the CDR3 is TGTGCCAGCAGTCCGACTGTCCTTAGCGCAGATACGCAGTATTTT. The chain employs TRBV6-1 and TRBJ2-3; a weak D match, TRBD2 (5 bases). Germline loops: CDR1 MNHNS, CDR2 SASEGT. The CDR3 spans 15 residues. Trimming left V 5 bases short and J 4 bases short, with 16 bases between.

This clonotype was found many times. The chain carries TRBV5-1 and TRBJ2-5, with D hard to call. Germline V gene sequence: CDR1 SGHRS, CDR2 YFSETQ. The length of the CDR3 is 14 residues. Trimming pared 3 bases from V and 3 bases from J, leaving 12 bases between. CDR3 loop: CASSSGMGKETQYF. In DNA, the CDR3 is TGCGCCAGCAGCTCAGGAATGGGGAAAGAGACCCAGTACTTC.

The J gene is TRBJ1-5, the V gene TRBV20-1; D ambiguous. This CDR3 has 14 residues. The V end lost 6 bases, the J end lost 5 bases, and 17 bases lay between the germline ends. CDR1 DFQATT and CDR2 SNEGSKA come from the germline V gene (reference sequence). The CDR3 DNA sequence: TGCAGTGCGCCCCCGGTCAACACGGATCAGCCCCAGCATTTT. Amino acid sequence: CSAPPVNTDQPQHF.

The genes are TRBV13 and TRBJ1-6; D is perhaps TRBD1 (6 bases). CDR3 length: 16 residues. Trimming shortened V by 4 bases and J by 7 bases, and 17 bases separated the two germline ends. CDR1 is PRHDT and CDR2 is FYEKMQ in the germline V gene (reference sequence). CDR3 loop: CASSSGTQGRNSPLHF. The CDR3, as DNA: TGTGCCAGCAGCTCCGGGACACAAGGGAGAAATTCACCCCTCCACTTT.

CDR3 protein: CASSPGPGTKNTEAFF. DNA of the CDR3: TGTGCCAGCAGCCCCGGACCCGGGACGAAGAACACTGAAGCTTTCTTT. V usage is TRBV7-3 and J usage is TRBJ1-1, with D possibly TRBD1 on 5 matching bases. The CDR3 has 16 amino acids. Trimming took off 5 bases at V and 1 base at J, with 17 bases between the two ends. Germline V gene data show CDR1 as SGHTA and CDR2 as FQGTGA.

The chain recombines TRBV29-1 with TRBJ1-4; TRBD1 aligns across 7 bases. The germline CDR1 and CDR2 sequences are SQVTM and ANQGSEA. The CDR3 sequence is 13 residues long. The trim removed 6 bases at V and 8 bases at J, leaving 9 bases unmatched. CDR3 in DNA: TGCAGCGTAGTACAGGGGCCGAGCGAAAAACTGTTTTTT. This encodes CSVVQGPSEKLFF.